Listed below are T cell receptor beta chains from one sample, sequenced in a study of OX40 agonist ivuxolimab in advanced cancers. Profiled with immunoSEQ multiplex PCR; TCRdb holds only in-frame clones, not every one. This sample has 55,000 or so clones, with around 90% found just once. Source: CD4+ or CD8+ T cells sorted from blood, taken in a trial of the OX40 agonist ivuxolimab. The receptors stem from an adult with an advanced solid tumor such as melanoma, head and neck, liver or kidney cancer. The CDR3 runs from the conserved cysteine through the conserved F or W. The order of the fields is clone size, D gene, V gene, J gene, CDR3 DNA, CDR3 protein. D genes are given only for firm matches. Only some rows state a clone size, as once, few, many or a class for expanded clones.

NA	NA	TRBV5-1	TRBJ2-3	TGCGCCAGCAGCTTCCAGGGCACAGATACGCAGTATTTT	CASSFQGTDTQYF
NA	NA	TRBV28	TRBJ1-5	TGTGCCAGCAGCAAGAATCAGCCCCAGCATTTT	CASSKNQPQHF
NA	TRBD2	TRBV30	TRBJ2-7	TGTGCCTGGAGTCTAAGCAGGGCTAGCGGAAAGAGTCCCTACGAGCAGTACTTC	CAWSLSRASGKSPYEQYF
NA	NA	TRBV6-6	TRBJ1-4	TGTGCCAGCAAGACAGGCTCTAATGAAAAACTGTTTTTT	CASKTGSNEKLFF
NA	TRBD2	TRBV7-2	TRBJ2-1	TGTGCCAGCAGCTCAGCGGCGGGAGCTTCCTACAATGAGCAGTTCTTC	CASSSAAGASYNEQFF
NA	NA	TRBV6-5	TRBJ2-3	TGTGCCAGCAGTTACGATCGAGAAGATACGCAGTATTTT	CASSYDREDTQYF
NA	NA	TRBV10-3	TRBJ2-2	TGTGCCATGCGGGTAGCGGTCACCGGGGAGCTGTTTTTT	CAMRVAVTGELFF
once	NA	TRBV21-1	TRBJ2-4	TGTGCCAGCAGCAAAGGTACCACAGGGACTACCGCCAAAAACATTCAGTACTTC	CASSKGTTGTTAKNIQYF
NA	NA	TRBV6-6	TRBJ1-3	TGTGCCAGCAGTTACACAGGACGGGGCTCTGGAAACACCATATATTTT	CASSYTGRGSGNTIYF
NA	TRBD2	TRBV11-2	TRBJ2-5	TGTGCCAGCAGCTTATTTATAGCGGGAGTGGCGGAGACCCAGTACTTC	CASSLFIAGVAETQYF
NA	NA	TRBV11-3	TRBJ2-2	TGTGCCAGCAGCTTAGGGAGGCGGGAGCTGTTTTTT	CASSLGRRELFF
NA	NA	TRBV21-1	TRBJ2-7	TGTGCCAGCAGCAAAGTTCGGGGGCTCGACGAGCAGTACTTC	CASSKVRGLDEQYF
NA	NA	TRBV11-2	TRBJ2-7	TGTGCCAGCAGCTTAGACGTAAACTCCTACGAGCAGTACTTC	CASSLDVNSYEQYF
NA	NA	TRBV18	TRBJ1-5	TGTGCCAGCTCACCACCGTCCGGGAGGGGGGGCAATCAGCCCCAGCATTTT	CASSPPSGRGGNQPQHF
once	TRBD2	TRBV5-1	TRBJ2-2	TGCGCCAGCTTGGGACTAGCGGGAGCCCCCGGGGAGCTGTTTTTT	CASLGLAGAPGELFF